This TCR beta chain was sequenced in a study of blood T cell repertoires in COVID-19. This table comes from immunoSEQ multiplex PCR, and its TCRdb copy is limited to in-frame clones, with some not included. The table records 120,000 or so clones, about 80% of them present only once. The germline gives CDR1 MNHEY, CDR2 SVGAGI. This CDR3 contains 12 residues. Deletions cut 11 bases from V and 0 bases from J, with 9 bases between. The chain links TRBV6-5 to TRBJ2-3, with a possible D match to TRBD2 (5 bases). Sequenced material: peripheral blood. The receptor's source is a man aged 65 to 79 with acute or convalescent COVID-19. CDR3 protein: CALGESTDTQYF. DNA of the CDR3: TGTGCCCTCGGGGAGAGCACAGATACGCAGTATTTT.